This T cell receptor beta chain was captured in a study of cytomegalovirus exposure and HLA in healthy donors. The primer mix had 60 Vbeta and 13 Jbeta primers. Only in-frame clones appear in the TCRdb table, and some are missing; sequencing was by immunoSEQ multiplex PCR. The sample holds over 75,000 clones, under 80% seen once. General study points: Association of a missense DCLRE1C variant with TCR beta V- and J-gene trimming was reported in a later analysis.

Comments on this clone: What it binds is not known.

V shed 3 bases and J shed 12 bases, with 17 bases lying between them. Germline V gives CDR1 KGHSH, CDR2 LQKENI. This CDR3 is 13 amino acids long. Sequenced: PBMCs. The rearrangement uses TRBV18 and TRBJ1-1; perhaps TRBD1 as D (5 bases). This receptor was identified in a man aged 50 to 60 in good health and CMV-seropositive. The CDR3 is CASSPMGDFSTFF. The CDR3 nucleotides are TGTGCCAGCTCACCCATGGGGGACTTCTCTACTTTCTTT.